The 16 T cell receptor beta chains below come from one sample, sequenced in a study of blood T cell repertoires in COVID-19. The table came from immunoSEQ multiplex PCR; TCRdb's copy has only in-frame clones and leaves some out. The table shows about 170,000 clones, with more than 70% occurring only once. The sequenced sample consisted of peripheral blood. These receptors all come from a woman between 65 and 79 years old who had recovered from COVID-19.

In this sample, this clone turned up once. The rearrangement uses TRBV3-1 (or the pseudogene TRBV3-2) and TRBJ1-1; D call uncertain. The CDR3 sequence is 15 residues long. Trimming took off 4 bases at V and 4 bases at J, with 16 bases between the two ends. Germline V gene data show CDR1 as LGHDT and CDR2 as YNNKEL (reference sequence). The CDR3 is CASSPQTGSGTEAFF. The DNA of the CDR3 is TGTGCCAGCAGCCCCCAGACCGGATCGGGCACTGAAGCTTTCTTT.

The chain joins TRBV30 to TRBJ1-6, with a possible D match to TRBD1 (5 bases). The CDR3 covers 16 residues. Trimming removed 4 bases from V and 2 bases from J, with 15 bases in between. Germline assignment: CDR1 GTSNPN and CDR2 SVGIG (reference sequence). The CDR3 loop is CAWTLSGGAYNSPLHF. DNA of the CDR3: TGTGCCTGGACCCTTTCGGGGGGTGCCTATAATTCACCCCTCCACTTT.

CDR3 sequence reads: CASSEWTGTEETQYF. The DNA for the CDR3 is TGTGCCAGCAGTGAATGGACCGGGACAGAAGAGACCCAGTACTTC. This chain links TRBV6-1 with TRBJ2-5; the match to TRBD1 covers 7 bases. V lost 2 bases to trimming and J lost 3 bases; unmatched junction nucleotides: 6. Germline loops: CDR1 MNHNS, CDR2 SASEGT. The CDR3 runs 15 residues.

CDR3 sequence: CASSQDGGADGYTF. DNA for the CDR3: TGTGCCAGCAGCCAAGATGGGGGGGCTGATGGCTACACCTTC. The chain is built from TRBV3-1 (or the pseudogene TRBV3-2) and TRBJ1-2; D may be TRBD1 (6 bases). The CDR3 spans 14 residues. Trimming shortened V by 0 bases and J by 6 bases, and 11 bases separated the two germline ends. From germline, CDR1 is LGHDT and CDR2 YNNKEL (reference sequence).

The chain employs TRBV6-1 and TRBJ1-5; D gene unclear. Trimming pared 2 bases from V and 4 bases from J, leaving 6 bases between. Germline CDR1 and CDR2: MNHNS and SASEGT. The CDR3 spans 13 residues. CDR3 DNA sequence: TGTGCCAGCAGTGAATTCAGGAATCAGCCCCAGCATTTT. Protein: CASSEFRNQPQHF.

This clone was seen once. The J gene is TRBJ1-6, the V gene TRBV7-2; no reliable D call. The V gene lost 5 bases and the J gene lost 10 bases, with 12 bases spanning the gap. Germline values: CDR1 SGHTA, CDR2 FQGNSA. The length of the CDR3 is 13 residues. The CDR3 DNA reads TGTGCCAGCAGCCGAAGGGAGGTCTCACCCCTCCACTTT. Its translation: CASSRREVSPLHF.

The V gene is TRBV6-5, the J gene TRBJ2-1; a weak D match, TRBD1 (5 bases). Per the germline V gene, CDR1 is MNHEY and CDR2 is SVGAGI. Trimming pared 6 bases from V and 2 bases from J, leaving 14 bases between. This CDR3 is 15 amino acids long. CDR3 nucleotides: TGTGCCAGCAGCCGCCCCTCCAGGGCCTACAATGAGCAGTTCTTC. As protein: CASSRPSRAYNEQFF.

The chain has TRBV30 and TRBJ2-2, with unresolved D. CDR1 GTSNPN and CDR2 SVGIG come from the germline V gene (reference sequence). Trimming stripped 0 bases from V and 5 bases from J, with 7 bases between. The CDR3 covers 13 residues. The CDR3 DNA follows: TGTGCCTGGAGTGTACGTCGGACCGGGGAGCTGTTTTTT. Translated: CAWSVRRTGELFF.

V and J are TRBV23-1 and TRBJ1-3; 8 bases fit TRBD1. TRBV23-1 is marked as an open reading frame, function uncertain. The CDR3 is 15 amino acids. Trimming at V came to 4 bases and at J to 4 bases, leaving 6 bases not matched to a gene. CDR3 coding DNA: TGCGCCAGCAGTCGGCAGGGGGCGCGCGGAAACACCATATATTTT. This sequence encodes CASSRQGARGNTIYF.

The V gene is TRBV29-1, the J gene TRBJ2-3, with 14 bases aligning to TRBD2. Germline loops: CDR1 SQVTM, CDR2 ANQGSEA. The V and J ends lost 3 bases and 4 bases, in that order; junction bases with no gene match: 3. The CDR3 runs 15 residues. CDR3 loop: CSVDGTSGGADTQYF. The CDR3 region has the DNA TGCAGCGTTGATGGGACTAGCGGGGGTGCAGATACGCAGTATTTT.

V usage is TRBV5-4 and J usage is TRBJ1-2; 7 positions match TRBD1. This CDR3 contains 14 residues. With 3 bases clipped from V and 4 bases from J, the junction kept 6 bases outside the gene matches. Germline CDR1 reads SGHNT; CDR2 reads YYREEE (reference sequence). CDR3 residues: CASSWGDRTYGYTF. CDR3 DNA sequence: TGTGCCAGCAGCTGGGGGGACAGAACCTATGGCTACACCTTC.

The chain combines TRBV28 with TRBJ1-4, with 8 bases fitting TRBD1. The length of the CDR3 is 15 residues. Germline CDR1 reads MDHEN; CDR2 reads SYDVKM. The junction had 7 bases not matched to a gene; V was cut back by 6 bases and J by 4 bases. The CDR3 region is CASRLGTGYNEKLFF. DNA for the CDR3: TGTGCCAGCAGGCTCGGGACAGGATATAATGAAAAACTGTTTTTT.

The V gene is TRBV19, the J gene TRBJ2-6, with 10 bases aligning to TRBD1. This CDR3 comprises 19 residues. Germline CDR1 LNHDA, CDR2 SQIVND (reference sequence). V lost 5 bases and J lost 3; bases outside the gene matches: 13. CDR3 residues: CASSDRDRGPSGGANVLTF. The CDR3 DNA is TGTGCCAGTAGTGACCGGGACAGGGGCCCCTCGGGTGGGGCCAACGTCCTGACTTTC.

A few counts support this clone. This chain joins TRBV7-9 and TRBJ2-2; no reliable D call. The CDR3 consists of 14 residues. CDR1 SEHNR and CDR2 FQNEAQ come from the germline V gene (reference sequence). The V end was cut by 1 base, the J end by 7 bases, with 10 bases between. The CDR3 sequence is CASSLVFSGGELFF. DNA for the CDR3: TGTGCCAGCAGCTTAGTTTTTTCAGGCGGGGAGCTGTTTTTT.

CDR3 amino acids: CASSLMASGANTGELFF. Written as DNA, the CDR3 is TGTGCCAGCAGCTTGATGGCTAGCGGGGCGAACACCGGGGAGCTGTTTTTT. The chain has TRBV5-6 and TRBJ2-2, with TRBD2 matching 9 bases. V was clipped by 1 base and J by 0 bases; unmatched bases: 4. The CDR3 is made up of 17 amino acids. From germline, CDR1 is SGHDT and CDR2 YYEEEE.

The chain recombines TRBV4-2 with TRBJ2-1, with 11 nucleotides matching TRBD2. V lost 1 base and J lost 12; bases outside the gene matches: 8. The CDR3 totals 15 residues. Germline V gene data show CDR1 as LGHNA and CDR2 as YNFKEQ. The CDR3 coding sequence is TGTGCCAGCAGCCAAGGTAGCGGGGGGGTTTATGGGCAGTTCTTC. Translating gives CASSQGSGGVYGQFF.